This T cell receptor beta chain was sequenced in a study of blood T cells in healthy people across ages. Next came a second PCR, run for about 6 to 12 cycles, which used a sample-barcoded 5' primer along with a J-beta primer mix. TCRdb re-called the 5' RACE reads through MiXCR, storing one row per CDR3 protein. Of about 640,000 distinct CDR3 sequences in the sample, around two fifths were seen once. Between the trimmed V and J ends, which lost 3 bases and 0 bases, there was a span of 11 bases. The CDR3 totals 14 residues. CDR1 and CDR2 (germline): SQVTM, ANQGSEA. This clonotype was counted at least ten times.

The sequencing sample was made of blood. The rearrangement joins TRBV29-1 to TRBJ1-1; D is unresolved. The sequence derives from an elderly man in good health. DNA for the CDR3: TGCAGCGTTGATCCCCAGACCATGAACACTGAAGCTTTCTTT. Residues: CSVDPQTMNTEAFF.